The clone carrying this T cell receptor beta chain was seen only a few times. What it recognizes is unknown. This sample was taken from a study of shared clonotypes between healthy human individuals. Overall study: A donor's plate count was three for CD4 naive and three for CD4 memory; CD8 naive had two and CD8 memory one.

Study-wide results and caveats: Of the naive CD4 clonotypes, roughly 5% were shared across a few donors. The researchers took only blood, and tissue repertoires probably look different.

Trimming shortened V by 7 bases and J by 0 bases, and 9 bases separated the two germline ends. Germline CDR1 and CDR2: MDHEN and SYDVKM. This CDR3 has 13 amino acids. The deep-level immunoSEQ assay was used. TCRdb's table, derived via immunoSEQ multiplex PCR, lists solely in-frame clones and lacks some. The repertoire holds 550,000 to 700,000 clones, 60% to 75% seen once, with around 1.7% in the top ten. The sequence derives from a woman younger than 45 in good health. The sample was memory CD4+ T cells sorted from blood. The subset is: CD45RA-negative fraction. The rearrangement joins TRBV28 to TRBJ1-1; tentative D call: TRBD1 (5 bases). CDR3 protein: CASKAGLNTEAFF. The CDR3 DNA is TGTGCCAGCAAGGCAGGGCTGAACACTGAAGCTTTCTTT.